These 30 T cell receptor beta chains came from one sample sequenced in a study of graft-versus-host responses after intestinal transplantation (dated by TCRdb to the early 2020s). What the time point label conveys for this sample: cells obtained before transplantation from donor or recipient. The protocol used for the library was the immunoSEQ multiplex PCR assay. TCRdb's version of the immuneACCESS table is confined to in-frame rearrangements and falls short of the full clone set. An unresolved V gene accounts for under half of the shortfall where checked; the remainder is of unknown origin. The sample records 95,000 to 110,000 clones, 90% to 95% of which are singletons. The leading ten clones occupy 1% to 1.5% of the sample. These receptors are not linked to any known antigen. The specimen was unstimulated CD8+ T cells sorted from spleen or lymph node cells, collected before intestinal transplant. Receptor source: a human donor who received an intestinal transplant.

CDR3 amino acids: CASRDVREQYF. CDR3 nucleotide sequence: TGTGCCAGCAGGGACGTTAGGGAGCAGTACTTC. This chain uses TRBV27 with TRBJ2-7; D is undetermined. Germline V lookup: CDR1 MNHEY, CDR2 SMNVEV (reference sequence). With 6 bases removed from V and 7 bases from J, the gap between germline ends came to 10 bases. The CDR3 runs 11 residues.

V gene TRBV5-6 combines with J gene TRBJ2-6, with D possibly matching TRBD2 (6 bases). The V gene's germline CDR1 is SGHDT and CDR2 YYEEEE. V lost 2 bases, J lost 4 bases, and 13 bases lay in between. CDR3 length equals 16 residues. CDR3 in amino acids: CASSFPRGLGANVLTF. CDR3 sequence (DNA): TGTGCCAGCAGCTTCCCGCGGGGTCTCGGGGCCAACGTCCTGACTTTC.

The chain is built from TRBV6-1 and TRBJ1-6; a weak D match, TRBD1 (6 bases). The CDR3 totals 13 residues. V lost 7 bases to trimming and J lost 6 bases, with 10 bases between them. Germline V gene data show CDR1 as MNHNS and CDR2 as SASEGT. The CDR3 reads CASNQGFNSPLHF. For the CDR3, the DNA is TGTGCCAGCAATCAGGGGTTTAATTCACCCCTCCACTTT.

The chain joins TRBV18 to TRBJ2-5; maybe TRBD2 (6 bases). Trimming shortened V by 5 bases and J by 3 bases, and 19 bases separated the two germline ends. CDR1 is KGHSH and CDR2 is LQKENI in the germline V gene. The CDR3 extends over 16 amino acids. In DNA, the CDR3 is TGTGCCAGCTCAGACAAGGCGGGGAGGTTTGAAGAGACCCAGTACTTC. Protein sequence: CASSDKAGRFEETQYF.

The chain links TRBV29-1 to TRBJ2-1, with TRBD1 identical over 8 bases. The germline V gene has CDR1 SQVTM and CDR2 ANQGSEA. V was pared by 3 bases and J by 3 bases, with 4 bases of the junction left unmatched. The CDR3 has 14 amino acids. CDR3 sequence (DNA): TGCAGCGTTGATGGGACAGGCCGCTACAATGAGCAGTTCTTC. Amino acid sequence: CSVDGTGRYNEQFF.

V is TRBV19 and J is TRBJ1-2; D ambiguous. Trimming took 7 bases from V and 7 from J, leaving 10 bases between them. The germline CDR1 and CDR2 sequences are LNHDA and SQIVND (reference sequence). The CDR3 length is 11 residues. The DNA of the CDR3 is TGTGCCAGTATCGGGCCCCTTGGCTACACCTTC. It yields the protein CASIGPLGYTF. Combining the CDR3 with reference TRBV19 and TRBJ1-2 gives the whole variable domain DGGITQSPKYLFRKEGQNVTLSCEQNLNHDAMYWYRQDPGQGLRLIYYSQIVNDFQKGDIAEGYSVSREKKESFPLTVTSAQKNPTAFYLCASIGPLGYTFGSGTRLTVV.

This rearrangement joins TRBV27 to TRBJ1-2; D may be TRBD1 (6 bases). Germline V lookup: CDR1 MNHEY, CDR2 SMNVEV (reference sequence). CDR3 length equals 13 residues. V lost 4 bases and J 6 bases, leaving 12 bases between the germline ends. The CDR3 DNA reads as TGTGCCAGCAGTTCCGGGACACAAGATGGCTACACCTTC. Its protein product is CASSSGTQDGYTF.

J is TRBJ2-7 and V is TRBV5-6; TRBD1 aligns across 9 bases. Germline assignment: CDR1 SGHDT and CDR2 YYEEEE. The length of the CDR3 is 15 residues. V gave up 0 bases and J gave up 5 bases; unmatched junction bases: 6. The CDR3: CASSLAGTGSNEQYF. The DNA for the CDR3 is TGTGCCAGCAGCTTGGCCGGGACAGGGTCCAACGAGCAGTACTTC.

A single count supports this clone. V gene TRBV19 combines with J gene TRBJ1-2; 8 bases are a match to TRBD1. Germline V lookup: CDR1 LNHDA, CDR2 SQIVND (reference sequence). This CDR3 comprises 14 residues. The trim removed 5 bases at V and 5 bases at J, leaving 7 bases unmatched. CDR3: CASSGLQGAYGYTF. CDR3 nucleotides: TGTGCCAGTAGTGGACTTCAGGGGGCTTATGGCTACACCTTC.

The chain recombines TRBV5-4 with TRBJ2-1, with D uncertain. Germline CDR1 is SGHNT and CDR2 is YYREEE (reference sequence). The CDR3 totals 15 residues. V gave up 4 bases and J gave up 4 bases, with 15 bases separating them. Here the CDR3 DNA reads TGTGCCAGCAGCCTTACAGCTTTATCGTACAATGAGCAGTTCTTC. This sequence encodes CASSLTALSYNEQFF.

The genes are TRBV27 and TRBJ2-1; maybe TRBD1 (6 bases). Looked up from germline, CDR1 is MNHEY and CDR2 is SMNVEV (reference sequence). The germline V and J ends were trimmed by 6 bases and 2 bases, with 8 bases remaining between them. The CDR3 spans 13 residues. The CDR3 sequence is CASSWDTYNEQFF. The CDR3 nucleotides read TGTGCCAGCAGCTGGGACACCTACAATGAGCAGTTCTTC.

This clone was found a few times. The genes are TRBV10-2 and TRBJ2-7; D gene unclear. CDR1 is WSHSY and CDR2 is SAAADI in the germline V gene. This CDR3 comprises 11 residues. V lost 6 bases to trimming and J lost 3 bases, with 6 bases between them. DNA of the CDR3: TGCGCCAGCAGCGGTAACTACGAGCAGTACTTC. Its translation: CASSGNYEQYF.

The chain uses TRBV27 and TRBJ2-5; D is possibly TRBD1 (6 bases). Germline V lookup: CDR1 MNHEY, CDR2 SMNVEV (reference sequence). The CDR3 spans 13 residues. Trimming cost V 2 bases and J 2 bases, with 6 bases left between them. The CDR3 region has the DNA TGTGCCAGCAGTTTACAGGGGCAAGAGACCCAGTACTTC. Its protein product is CASSLQGQETQYF.

This clone showed up just once. CDR3 protein: CASSSLPGSEQFF. The CDR3, as DNA: TGTGCCAGTAGCTCACTCCCGGGTAGTGAGCAGTTCTTC. This chain connects TRBV19 to TRBJ2-1; D uncertain. Germline CDR1 reads LNHDA; CDR2 reads SQIVND (reference sequence). V gave up 6 bases and J gave up 9 bases, with 15 bases separating them. This CDR3 has 13 residues.

CDR3 amino acids: CASRPRGGRSAKNIQYF. CDR3 nucleotide sequence: TGTGCCAGCAGGCCCAGAGGTGGGCGGTCGGCCAAAAACATTCAGTACTTC. J is TRBJ2-4 and V is TRBV27; D unresolved. The CDR3 totals 17 residues. CDR1 is MNHEY and CDR2 is SMNVEV in the germline V gene (reference sequence). Trimming took off 6 bases at V and 1 base at J, with 19 bases between the two ends.

The V and J genes are TRBV6-1 and TRBJ2-7; D tentatively fits TRBD1 or TRBD2 (5 bases each). CDR1 and CDR2 (germline): MNHNS, SASEGT. V lost 6 bases and J lost 6, with 15 bases in between. This CDR3 contains 13 residues. DNA of the CDR3: TGTGCCAGCAGGGCCAACCTAGGGACCGAGCAGTACTTC. As protein: CASRANLGTEQYF.

The DNA of the CDR3 is TGTGCCAGCAGTAACAGACAGGGGGCGGACAATGAGCAGTTCTTC. The encoded protein is CASSNRQGADNEQFF. The chain carries TRBV6-6 and TRBJ2-1; TRBD1 matches at 10 bases. Germline CDR1 reads MNHNY; CDR2 reads SVGAGI (reference sequence). The CDR3 has 15 residues. Trimming cost V 5 bases and J 5 bases; bases outside gene matches: 6.

This clone was recorded a few times. The chain couples TRBV7-9 to TRBJ1-1, with D unclear. Germline loops: CDR1 SEHNR, CDR2 FQNEAQ (reference sequence). CDR3 length: 10 residues. V dropped 8 bases and J dropped 1 base, with 2 bases sitting between them. CDR3 DNA: TGTGCCAGCGGGAACACTGAAGCTTTCTTT. Translated, it gives CASGNTEAFF.

The chain uses TRBV6-5 and TRBJ2-7, with 12 bases lining up with TRBD2. CDR3 size: 14 residues. The V segment lost 5 bases and the J segment 7 bases; nucleotides outside the gene matches: 6. Germline V gene sequence: CDR1 MNHEY, CDR2 SVGAGI. CDR3 protein: CASSRTSGTLEQYF. The CDR3 region has the DNA TGTGCCAGCAGTCGGACTAGCGGGACTCTAGAGCAGTACTTC.

The rearrangement joins TRBV5-6 to TRBJ1-4, with D possibly matching TRBD1 (6 bases). Between the trimmed V and J ends, which lost 4 bases and 6 bases, there was a span of 19 bases. Germline values: CDR1 SGHDT, CDR2 YYEEEE. This CDR3 region has 16 residues. This chain's CDR3 is CASSKKTGSGYEKLFF. CDR3 sequence (DNA): TGTGCCAGCAGCAAAAAAACAGGGAGCGGGTATGAAAAACTGTTTTTT.

This clone was detected only once. V gene TRBV16 combines with J gene TRBJ1-5; perhaps TRBD1 as D (5 bases). Between the trimmed V and J ends, which lost 4 bases and 2 bases, there was a span of 15 bases. Looked up from germline, CDR1 is KGHSY and CDR2 is FQNENV. This CDR3 is 16 amino acids long. DNA for the CDR3: TGTGCCAGCAGCCTCGCCGCGGGGACGGGCAATCAGCCCCAGCATTTT. It codes for CASSLAAGTGNQPQHF.

The CDR3 loop reads CASSYSAGAAYNEQFF. CDR3 sequence (DNA): TGTGCCAGCAGTTACTCAGCGGGGGCGGCCTACAATGAGCAGTTCTTC. This chain links TRBV6-5 with TRBJ2-1, with 8 nucleotides matching TRBD2. There are 16 residues in the CDR3. The ends lost 0 bases at V and 2 bases at J; junction bases unmatched: 3. From germline, CDR1 is MNHEY and CDR2 SVGAGI.

The chain employs TRBV29-1 and TRBJ2-1; D possibly corresponds to TRBD2 (7 bases). V was trimmed by 2 bases and J by 5 bases, leaving 19 bases between them. The CDR3 totals 16 residues. Germline-derived CDR1 and CDR2 are SQVTM and ANQGSEA. The CDR3 bases are TGCAGCGTTGAATTTTTTTGGGGGGGCATCAACAATGAGCAGTTCTTC. It translates to CSVEFFWGGINNEQFF.

The rearrangement uses TRBV11-2 and TRBJ1-6; maybe TRBD1 (6 bases). The germline V gene has CDR1 SGHAT and CDR2 FQNNGV. The CDR3 sequence is 15 residues long. Trimming took 1 base from V and 13 from J, leaving 17 bases between them. Here the CDR3 reads CASSLGGQGFDPLHF. The CDR3 nucleotides are TGTGCCAGCAGCTTAGGTGGGCAGGGGTTCGATCCCCTCCACTTT.

CDR3: CASSPRQGSPGELFF. The CDR3 region has the DNA TGCGCCAGCAGCCCCCGACAGGGGAGCCCCGGGGAGCTGTTTTTT. The chain links TRBV4-1 to TRBJ2-2, with 8 bases identical to TRBD1. V lost 4 bases to trimming and J lost 6 bases; unmatched junction nucleotides: 7. The germline CDR1 and CDR2 sequences are MGHRA and YSYEKL. CDR3 length: 15 residues.

The chain is built from TRBV19 and TRBJ2-1; D is unclear. This CDR3 is built from 14 residues. The V gene lost 11 bases and the J gene lost 5 bases, with 19 bases spanning the gap. In germline, CDR1 is LNHDA, CDR2 SQIVND (reference sequence). The CDR3 DNA follows: TGTGCCTCAAAGGACCTGCTCCAGGACAATGAGCAGTTCTTC. This translates into CASKDLLQDNEQFF.

This clone turned up a few times. The rearrangement joins TRBV6-6 to TRBJ1-3; D is uncertain. CDR1 and CDR2 (germline): MNHNY, SVGAGI (reference sequence). V lost 6 bases and J 0 bases, leaving 12 bases between the germline ends. The CDR3 runs to 15 residues. CDR3 sequence reads: CASRESGLSGNTIYF. The CDR3 coding sequence is TGTGCCAGCAGAGAGTCCGGGCTCTCTGGAAACACCATATATTTT.

The chain carries TRBV27 and TRBJ1-1; the match to TRBD1 covers 8 bases. V gave up 2 bases and J gave up 3 bases; unmatched junction bases: 8. CDR1 MNHEY and CDR2 SMNVEV come from the germline V gene (reference sequence). The CDR3 spans 16 residues. CDR3 nucleotide sequence: TGTGCCAGCAGTTTACATTGGTGGACAGGGTACACTGAAGCTTTCTTT. Amino acid sequence: CASSLHWWTGYTEAFF.

The chain joins TRBV7-8 to TRBJ1-2, with a tentative D call TRBD1 (5 bases). V was clipped by 5 bases and J by 4 bases, with 17 bases between them. This CDR3 contains 15 residues. Germline V CDR1 and CDR2: SGHVS, FQNEAQ. CDR3 in DNA: TGTGCCAGCAGCCACCTACCAGATGACAGCTATGGCTACACCTTC. Its translation is CASSHLPDDSYGYTF.

This clone appeared once. The chain uses TRBV7-6 and TRBJ2-2; the D gene could be TRBD1 or TRBD2 (6 bases each). The CDR3 spans 15 residues. The ends were cut back, 4 bases at V and 5 bases at J, with 14 bases in the middle. Germline CDR1 is SGHVS and CDR2 is FNYEAQ. The CDR3 DNA follows: TGTGCCAGCAGCTCCCTAGGGGGAGGAACCGGGGAGCTGTTTTTT. It yields the protein CASSSLGGGTGELFF.